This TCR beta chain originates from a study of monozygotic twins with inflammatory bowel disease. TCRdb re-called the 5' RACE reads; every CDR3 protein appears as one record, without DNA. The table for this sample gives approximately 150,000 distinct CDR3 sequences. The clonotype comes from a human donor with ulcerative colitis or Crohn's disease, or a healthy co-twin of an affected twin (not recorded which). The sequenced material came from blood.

The CDR3 here is CASIPQWGYGNTEAFF. The chain combines TRBV27 with TRBJ1-1; checking the TCRdb D call of TRBD1 is not possible without DNA. Germline CDR1 and CDR2: MNHEY and SMNVEV (reference sequence). The CDR3 covers 16 residues.